Below, 19 T cell receptor beta chains from the same sample are listed, as sequenced in a study of shared clonotypes between healthy human individuals. TCRdb's table, derived via immunoSEQ multiplex PCR, lists solely in-frame clones and lacks some. The sample yields hundreds of thousands of clones, approximately 96% seen once. Naivety among CD8 cells was defined by CD45RO negativity and positive CCR7 selection, thereby excluding terminally differentiated effector memory CD45RA+ cells. The specimen was naive CD8+ T cells sorted from blood. Receptors originate from a woman in her thirties in good health.

The J gene is TRBJ2-3, the V gene TRBV25-1, with D possibly TRBD2 on 5 matching bases. The CDR3 extends over 13 amino acids. V shed 6 bases and J shed 4 bases, with 11 bases lying between them. Germline V gene sequence: CDR1 MGHDK, CDR2 SYGVNS. The CDR3 DNA reads as TGTGCCAGCAGCCCCGGACTCCCAGATACGCAGTATTTT. This codes for CASSPGLPDTQYF.

The chain carries TRBV7-9 and TRBJ2-1; possible D gene TRBD1, 5 bases. CDR3 length equals 15 residues. Trimming shortened V by 5 bases and J by 5 bases, and 16 bases separated the two germline ends. The germline V gene has CDR1 SEHNR and CDR2 FQNEAQ (reference sequence). DNA of the CDR3: TGTGCCAGCAGCCAATCGGCAGGGATCAACAATGAGCAGTTCTTC. Amino acid sequence: CASSQSAGINNEQFF.

As to this clone: This sample also contains other DNA sequences that code for the same CDR3. The chain carries TRBV6-5 and TRBJ2-3, with D maybe TRBD2 (6 bases). Trimming removed 0 bases from V and 3 bases from J, with 13 bases in between. This CDR3 is 16 amino acids long. From germline, CDR1 is MNHEY and CDR2 SVGAGI. The DNA of the CDR3 is TGTGCCAGCAGTTACTCGTCGGGGGTGGAAACAGATACGCAGTATTTT. It codes for CASSYSSGVETDTQYF.

A word on this clone: This specimen includes other DNA sequences encoding the same CDR3. J is TRBJ1-5 and V is TRBV28; no reliable D call. The germline V and J ends were trimmed by 8 bases and 4 bases, with 6 bases remaining between them. The CDR3 consists of 11 residues. Germline CDR1 MDHEN, CDR2 SYDVKM. In DNA form, the CDR3 reads TGTGCCAGCTCAGGAAATCAGCCCCAGCATTTT. It translates to CASSGNQPQHF.

This clone was seen only once. The chain carries TRBV7-9 and TRBJ2-3; 7 bases agree with TRBD1. V shed 4 bases, J shed 5 bases, and the junction held 9 bases outside the gene matches. CDR1 and CDR2 from the germline V gene are SEHNR and FQNEAQ (reference sequence). The CDR3 totals 15 residues. CDR3 coding DNA: TGTGCCAGCAGCTCCACAGGGGATCTTAGAGATACGCAGTATTTT. Protein sequence: CASSSTGDLRDTQYF.

The rearrangement links TRBV28 to TRBJ2-1; 7 positions match TRBD2. The CDR3 runs to 13 residues. Losses at the gene ends were 3 bases for V and 7 bases for J; bases not matched to a gene: 3. Per the germline V gene, CDR1 is MDHEN and CDR2 is SYDVKM. CDR3: CASSLTSLNEQFF. DNA for the CDR3: TGTGCCAGCAGTTTGACTAGCCTGAATGAGCAGTTCTTC.

This rearrangement joins TRBV4-1 to TRBJ2-2; D might be TRBD2 (6 bases). The CDR3 loop spans 15 amino acids. The germline gives CDR1 MGHRA, CDR2 YSYEKL. V dropped 1 base and J dropped 9 bases, with 15 bases sitting between them. The CDR3 sequence is CASSQVGGVWRELFF. The CDR3 DNA reads TGCGCCAGCAGCCAAGTAGGCGGGGTATGGAGGGAGCTGTTTTTT.

The V and J genes are TRBV28 and TRBJ2-1; 11 bases match TRBD2. The V gene end was trimmed by 2 bases and the J gene end by 8 bases; junction bases not matched to a gene: 20. Germline V lookup: CDR1 MDHEN, CDR2 SYDVKM. The CDR3 is 20 amino acids. CDR3 nucleotides: TGTGCCAGCAGTTTACTCTCCCCAACGTCACTAGCGGGAGTTATATATGAGCAGTTCTTC. It codes for CASSLLSPTSLAGVIYEQFF.

The chain recombines TRBV7-9 with TRBJ2-7, with 10 bases that match TRBD2. J gave up 6 bases and V 5 bases, and 4 bases lay outside the gene matches. The CDR3 totals 13 residues. Germline V lookup: CDR1 SEHNR, CDR2 FQNEAQ (reference sequence). DNA of the CDR3: TGTGCCAGCAGCCGTAGCGGGAGGCGCGAGCAGTACTTC. This codes for CASSRSGRREQYF.

This chain links TRBV5-5 with TRBJ1-4, with 7 bases lining up with TRBD1. V shed 4 bases, J shed 0 bases, and the junction held 9 bases outside the gene matches. Germline V gene sequence: CDR1 SGHKS, CDR2 YYEKEE (reference sequence). This CDR3 is built from 17 residues. The CDR3 region has the DNA TGTGCCAGCAGCCTGGGACAGAAACAAGCAACTAATGAAAAACTGTTTTTT. Its translation: CASSLGQKQATNEKLFF.

The genes are TRBV7-8 and TRBJ2-7; 14 bases fit TRBD2. After removal of 5 bases from V and 10 bases from J, the junction contained 10 bases not matched to a gene. CDR1 and CDR2 from the germline V gene are SGHVS and FQNEAQ. This CDR3 has 15 amino acids. The CDR3 DNA sequence: TGTGCCAGCAGCGACTTGGGACTAGCGGGAGATGATCAGTACTTC. Amino acid sequence: CASSDLGLAGDDQYF. The whole variable domain, remainder taken from reference TRBV7-8 and TRBJ2-7, is GAGVSQSPRYKVAKRGQDVALRCDPISGHVSLFWYQQALGQGPEFLTYFQNEAQLDKSGLPSDRFFAERPEGSVSTLKIQRTQQEDSAVYLCASSDLGLAGDDQYFGPGTRLTVT.

V usage is TRBV2 and J usage is TRBJ2-3; D is uncertain. The ends were cut back, 4 bases at V and 1 base at J, with 15 bases in the middle. The CDR3 is 16 amino acids. Germline values: CDR1 SNHLY, CDR2 FYNNEI. This chain's CDR3 is CASSGVSSTGTDTQYF. The CDR3 bases are TGTGCCAGCAGTGGGGTCAGCTCGACTGGCACAGATACGCAGTATTTT.

The CDR3 region has the DNA TGTGCCAGCAGCTTAGGTTTGGGACAGGCCTTCCGAAACACCATATATTTT. Its translation: CASSLGLGQAFRNTIYF. This chain uses TRBV13 with TRBJ1-3; 8 bases map to TRBD1. With 0 bases clipped from V and 5 bases from J, the junction kept 9 bases outside the gene matches. CDR3 length equals 17 residues. Germline V CDR1 and CDR2: PRHDT, FYEKMQ (reference sequence). The whole variable domain, filled in from reference TRBV13 and TRBJ1-3, reads AAGVIQSPRHLIKEKRETATLKCYPIPRHDTVYWYQQGPGQDPQFLISFYEKMQSDKGSIPDRFSAQQFSDYHSELNMSSLELGDSALYFCASSLGLGQAFRNTIYFGEGSWLTVV.

The count of this clone is one. The rearrangement joins TRBV30 to TRBJ2-7; D unclear. The germline V gene has CDR1 GTSNPN and CDR2 SVGIG (reference sequence). This CDR3 comprises 12 residues. The germline V and J ends were trimmed by 0 bases and 6 bases, with 9 bases remaining between them. CDR3: CAWSVPGPEQYF. The CDR3 nucleotides are TGTGCCTGGAGTGTACCCGGTCCCGAGCAGTACTTC.

The V gene is TRBV5-1, the J gene TRBJ2-7; TRBD2 agrees at 13 bases. Germline CDR1 SGHRS, CDR2 YFSETQ. There are 16 residues in the CDR3. The V gene end was trimmed by 4 bases and the J gene end by 4 bases; junction bases not matched to a gene: 8. As DNA, the CDR3 is TGCGCCAGCAGCGGTGGACTAGCGGGAGATCTGTACGAGCAGTACTTC. Translated: CASSGGLAGDLYEQYF.

The rearrangement joins TRBV2 to TRBJ1-1; D is perhaps TRBD1 (5 bases). Between the trimmed V and J ends, which lost 7 bases and 8 bases, there was a span of 17 bases. Per germline, CDR1 SNHLY and CDR2 FYNNEI. The CDR3 runs to 13 residues. The CDR3 bases are TGTGCCAGCACTCTTCAGGGAGTAATCGAAGCTTTCTTT. Residues: CASTLQGVIEAFF.

The chain has TRBV7-8 and TRBJ1-4; no reliable D call. Germline V gene lookup returns CDR1 SGHVS and CDR2 FQNEAQ. V was pared by 1 base and J by 8 bases, with 20 bases between. The CDR3 length is 17 residues. This CDR3 is CASSLGGGRARKEKLFF. CDR3 sequence (DNA): TGTGCCAGCAGCTTAGGTGGTGGGAGGGCAAGAAAAGAAAAACTGTTTTTT.

V gene TRBV11-1 combines with J gene TRBJ2-1; 10 positions match TRBD1. This CDR3 is built from 15 residues. Germline CDR1 and CDR2: SGHAT and FQDESV (reference sequence). Trimming at V came to 3 bases and at J to 8 bases, leaving 7 bases not matched to a gene. CDR3 region: CASSFRDRGIDEQFF. Written as DNA, the CDR3 is TGTGCCAGCAGCTTCCGGGACAGGGGAATCGATGAGCAGTTCTTC.

The V call is TRBV5-4, the J call TRBJ2-6, with D perhaps matching TRBD1 or TRBD2 (6 bases each). The germline V and J ends were trimmed by 1 base and 3 bases, with 8 bases remaining between them. The CDR3 covers 15 residues. Germline loops: CDR1 SGHNT, CDR2 YYREEE (reference sequence). CDR3 coding DNA: TGTGCCAGCAGCTTGAAGGGGGGTGGGGCCAACGTCCTGACTTTC. Encoded protein: CASSLKGGGANVLTF.